These 2 T cell receptor beta chains came from one sample sequenced in a study of spatial heterogeneity in lung cancer. Each CDR3 protein is one row after TCRdb ran MiXCR on the 5' RACE reads. The repertoire holds tens of thousands of distinct CDR3 sequences, 7% to 9% seen once, with almost 7% in the top ten. The time point was: sample taken at primary tumor resection. This specimen consisted of PBMCs, obtained at surgery. The receptors were gathered from a male donor with early-stage non-small cell lung cancer.

V and J are TRBV12-3 or TRBV12-4 and TRBJ2-5; D is unresolved. The CDR3 is 13 amino acids. Trimming cost V 7 bases and J 1 base, with 10 bases left between them. CDR3 residues: CASTYWAQETQYF. The DNA for the CDR3 is TGTGCCAGCACCTATTGGGCCCAAGAGACCCAGTACTTC.

This clonotype occurred many times. The chain couples TRBV10-3 to TRBJ1-1; D might be TRBD1 (5 bases). CDR1 ENHRY and CDR2 SYGVKD come from the germline V gene. This CDR3 contains 15 residues. V shed 4 bases and J shed 5 bases, with 17 bases lying between them. The CDR3 loop is CAISGRVGMGTEAFF. The DNA of the CDR3 is TGTGCCATCAGTGGCAGGGTAGGAATGGGAACTGAAGCTTTCTTT.